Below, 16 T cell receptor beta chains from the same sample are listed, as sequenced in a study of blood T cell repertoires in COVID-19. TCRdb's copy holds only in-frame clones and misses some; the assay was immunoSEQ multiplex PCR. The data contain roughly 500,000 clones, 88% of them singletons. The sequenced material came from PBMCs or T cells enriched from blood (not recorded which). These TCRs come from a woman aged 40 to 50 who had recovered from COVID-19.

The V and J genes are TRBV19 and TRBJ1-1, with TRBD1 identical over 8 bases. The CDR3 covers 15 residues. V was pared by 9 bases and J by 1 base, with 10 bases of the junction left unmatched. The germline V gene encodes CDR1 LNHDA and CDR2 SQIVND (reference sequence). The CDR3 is CASRQNGQGNTEAFF. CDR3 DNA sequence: TGTGCCAGCCGCCAAAATGGACAGGGGAACACTGAAGCTTTCTTT.

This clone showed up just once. The CDR3 sequence: CASSLAAGQHYGYTF. In DNA, the CDR3 is TGTGCCAGCAGCTTAGCGGCTGGGCAGCACTATGGCTACACCTTC. The chain combines TRBV7-2 with TRBJ1-2; D is uncertain. V lost 0 bases and J lost 3, with 11 bases in between. Germline CDR1 reads SGHTA; CDR2 reads FQGNSA. The CDR3 loop spans 15 amino acids.

The CDR3 region is CASSQDLRGFTGTNYGYTF. The CDR3 region has the DNA TGCGCCAGCAGCCAAGATCTGCGGGGGTTTACGGGAACTAACTATGGCTACACCTTC. This chain uses TRBV4-1 with TRBJ1-2; D perhaps matches TRBD1 (5 bases). V was trimmed by 0 bases and J by 0 bases, leaving 20 bases between them. Per the germline V gene, CDR1 is MGHRA and CDR2 is YSYEKL. The CDR3 is 19 residues long.

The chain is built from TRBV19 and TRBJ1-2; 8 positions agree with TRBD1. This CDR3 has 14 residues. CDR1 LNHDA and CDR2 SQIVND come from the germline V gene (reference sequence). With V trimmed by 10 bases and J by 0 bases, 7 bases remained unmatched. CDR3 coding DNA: TGTGCCACTTCTTTGACAGGGGCTAACTATGGCTACACCTTC. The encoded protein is CATSLTGANYGYTF. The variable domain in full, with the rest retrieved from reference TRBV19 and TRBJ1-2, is DGGITQSPKYLFRKEGQNVTLSCEQNLNHDAMYWYRQDPGQGLRLIYYSQIVNDFQKGDIAEGYSVSREKKESFPLTVTSAQKNPTAFYLCATSLTGANYGYTFGSGTRLTVV.

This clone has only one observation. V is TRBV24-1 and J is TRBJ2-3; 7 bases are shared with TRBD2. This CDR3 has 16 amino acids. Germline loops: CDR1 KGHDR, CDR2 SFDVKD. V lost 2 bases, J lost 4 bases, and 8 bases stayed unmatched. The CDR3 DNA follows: TGTGCCACCAGTGATTCCGGGGGGATCATGGCAGATACGCAGTATTTT. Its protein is CATSDSGGIMADTQYF.

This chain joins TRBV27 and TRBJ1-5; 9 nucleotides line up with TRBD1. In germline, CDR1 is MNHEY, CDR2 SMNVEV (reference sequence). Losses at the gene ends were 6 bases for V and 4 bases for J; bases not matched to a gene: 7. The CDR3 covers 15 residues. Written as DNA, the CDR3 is TGTGCCAGCAGCCGGGACAGGGACCGGAATCAGCCCCAGCATTTT. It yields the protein CASSRDRDRNQPQHF.

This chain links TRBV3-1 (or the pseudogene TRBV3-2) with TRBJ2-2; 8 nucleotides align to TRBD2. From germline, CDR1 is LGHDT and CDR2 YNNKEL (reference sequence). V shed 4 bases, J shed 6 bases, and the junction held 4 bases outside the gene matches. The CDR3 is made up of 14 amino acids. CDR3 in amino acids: CASSPSGGAGELFF. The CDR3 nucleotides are TGTGCCAGCAGCCCCAGCGGGGGAGCCGGGGAGCTGTTTTTT.

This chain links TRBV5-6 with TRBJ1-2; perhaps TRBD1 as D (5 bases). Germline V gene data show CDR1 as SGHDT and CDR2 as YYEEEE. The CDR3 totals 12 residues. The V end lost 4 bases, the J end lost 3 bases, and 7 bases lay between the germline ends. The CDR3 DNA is TGTGCCAGCAGCCAGGGATACTATGGCTACACCTTC. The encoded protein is CASSQGYYGYTF.

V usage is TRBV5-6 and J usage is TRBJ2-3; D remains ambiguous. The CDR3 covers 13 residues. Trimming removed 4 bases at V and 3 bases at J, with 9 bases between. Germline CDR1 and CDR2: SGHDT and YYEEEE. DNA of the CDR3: TGTGCCAGCAGCCCAACAACGACAGATACGCAGTATTTT. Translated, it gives CASSPTTTDTQYF. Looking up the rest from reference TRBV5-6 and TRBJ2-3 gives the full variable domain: DAGVTQSPTHLIKTRGQQVTLRCSPKSGHDTVSWYQQALGQGPQFIFQYYEEEERQRGNFPDRFSGHQFPNYSSELNVNALLLGDSALYLCASSPTTTDTQYFGPGTRLTVL.

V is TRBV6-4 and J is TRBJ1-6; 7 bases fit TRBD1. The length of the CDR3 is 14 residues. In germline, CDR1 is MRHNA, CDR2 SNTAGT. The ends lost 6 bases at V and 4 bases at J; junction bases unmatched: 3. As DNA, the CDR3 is TGTGCCAGCAGCACAGGGGATTATAATTCACCCCTCCACTTT. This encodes CASSTGDYNSPLHF.

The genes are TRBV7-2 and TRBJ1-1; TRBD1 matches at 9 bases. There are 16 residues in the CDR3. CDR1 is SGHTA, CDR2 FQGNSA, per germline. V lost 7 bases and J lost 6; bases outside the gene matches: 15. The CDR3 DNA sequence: TGTGCCAGCACCAAACCGGGAGGACAGGGGATGGCTGAAGCTTTCTTT. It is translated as CASTKPGGQGMAEAFF.

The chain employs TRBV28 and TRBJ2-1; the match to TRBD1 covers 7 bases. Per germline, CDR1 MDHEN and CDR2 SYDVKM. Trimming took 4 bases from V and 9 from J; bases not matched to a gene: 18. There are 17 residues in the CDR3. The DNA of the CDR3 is TGTGCCAGCAGTTCCCTTTTCGACAGGGTAGTGGCGAGTGAGCAGTTCTTC. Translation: CASSSLFDRVVASEQFF.

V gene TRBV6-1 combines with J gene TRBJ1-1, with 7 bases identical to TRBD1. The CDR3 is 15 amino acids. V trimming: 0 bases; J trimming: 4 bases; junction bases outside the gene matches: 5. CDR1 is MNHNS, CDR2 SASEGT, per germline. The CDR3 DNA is TGTGCCAGCAGTGAAGCAGACAGGGTTGGCACTGAAGCTTTCTTT. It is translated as CASSEADRVGTEAFF.

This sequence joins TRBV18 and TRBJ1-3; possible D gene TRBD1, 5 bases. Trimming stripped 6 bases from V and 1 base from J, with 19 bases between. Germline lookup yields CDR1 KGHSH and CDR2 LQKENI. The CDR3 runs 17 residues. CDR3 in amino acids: CASSQAPQGSSGNTIYF. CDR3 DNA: TGTGCCAGCTCCCAAGCCCCTCAGGGATCTTCTGGAAACACCATATATTTT.

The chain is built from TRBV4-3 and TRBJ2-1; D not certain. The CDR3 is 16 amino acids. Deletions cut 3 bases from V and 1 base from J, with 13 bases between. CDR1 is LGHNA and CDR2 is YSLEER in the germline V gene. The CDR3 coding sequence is TGCGCCAGCAGCCAGGCAGTGGAGAAGTCCTACAATGAGCAGTTCTTC. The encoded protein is CASSQAVEKSYNEQFF.

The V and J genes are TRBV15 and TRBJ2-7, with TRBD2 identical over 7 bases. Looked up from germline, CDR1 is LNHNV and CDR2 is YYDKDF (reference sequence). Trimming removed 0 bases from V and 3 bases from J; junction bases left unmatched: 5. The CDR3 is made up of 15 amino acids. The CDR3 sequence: CATSRETGGGYEQYF. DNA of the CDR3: TGTGCCACCAGCAGAGAAACGGGAGGAGGCTACGAGCAGTACTTC. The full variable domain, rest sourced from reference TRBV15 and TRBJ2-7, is DAMVIQNPRYQVTQFGKPVTLSCSQTLNHNVMYWYQQKSSQAPKLLFHYYDKDFNNEADTPDNFQSRRPNTSFCFLDIRSPGLGDTAMYLCATSRETGGGYEQYFGPGTRLTVT.